The rows below give T cell receptor beta chains drawn from one sample of a study of blood T cell repertoires in COVID-19. Sequencing was performed with immunoSEQ multiplex PCR; in TCRdb, only in-frame clones are kept and a portion is missing. The sample has over 200,000 clones, approximately 84% seen once. The sequencing input was peripheral blood. Receptors were obtained from a man between 35 and 55 years old with active or convalescent COVID-19. CDR3s include the opening cysteine and the closing phenylalanine or tryptophan. The D gene is left open where the match is weak. Only part of the rows carry a size: once, few, many, or a class if the clone is expanded.

. | TRBJ1-5 | TRBV3-1/TRBV3-2 | . | TGTGCCAGCAGCCGTACAGGGATTCGCCAGCCCCAGCATTTT | CASSRTGIRQPQHF
. | TRBJ2-1 | TRBV18 | TRBD1 | TGTGCCAGCTCACGACGACAGGGGGCCAGAAATGAGCAGTTCTTC | CASSRRQGARNEQFF
. | TRBJ1-1 | TRBV19 | TRBD1 | TGTGCCAGTAGTATATACAGGGGCCCCACTGAAGCTTTCTTT | CASSIYRGPTEAFF
. | TRBJ2-1 | TRBV5-5 | TRBD2 | TGTGCCAGCAGCTTGGTTAGCGGGGTGGGCTACAATGAGCAGTTCTTC | CASSLVSGVGYNEQFF
. | TRBJ2-7 | TRBV2 | TRBD1 | TGTGCCAGCATGGCGCAGGGGGTAGGCGAGCAGTACTTC | CASMAQGVGEQYF
. | TRBJ1-4 | TRBV9 | . | TGTGCCAGCAGCCCTTCGACGGCGGGTGAAAAACTGTTTTTT | CASSPSTAGEKLFF
. | TRBJ1-5 | TRBV30 | . | TGTGCCTGGAGTGGGACAGCAGGTCAGCCCCAGCATTTT | CAWSGTAGQPQHF
. | TRBJ1-1 | TRBV9 | . | TGTGCCAGCAGCGTAGGGACACTGAACACTGAAGCTTTCTTT | CASSVGTLNTEAFF
. | TRBJ1-4 | TRBV5-1 | TRBD1 | TGCGCCAGCAGCTTGAGTGGGACAGGGAAAAAACTGTTTTTT | CASSLSGTGKKLFF
. | TRBJ1-2 | TRBV5-1 | TRBD1 | TGCGCCAGCAGCCAGGACAGGGGTTATGGCTACACCTTC | CASSQDRGYGYTF
. | TRBJ1-2 | TRBV6-5 | . | TGTGCCAGCAGTTACGACGGAACCGGCGGTGGCTACACCTTC | CASSYDGTGGGYTF
. | TRBJ1-2 | TRBV6-5 | . | TGTGCCAGCAGTTTTCTAGGGAGTAACTATGGCTACACCTTC | CASSFLGSNYGYTF
. | TRBJ1-4 | TRBV3-1/TRBV3-2 | TRBD1 | TGTGCCAGCAGCCTTACCGGGACAGGGGATGAAAAACTGTTTTTT | CASSLTGTGDEKLFF
. | TRBJ1-2 | TRBV5-1 | . | TGCGCCAGCAGCTTGTCCCCCCGCCAGGGTGGTGGCTACACCTTC | CASSLSPRQGGGYTF
few | TRBJ2-7 | TRBV5-1 | TRBD1 | TGCGCCAGCAGCTGGACAGGCTCCTACGAGCAGTACTTC | CASSWTGSYEQYF
. | TRBJ1-2 | TRBV5-6 | TRBD1 | TGTGCCAGCAGCTGGGGACAGGGGGTCGACTATGGCTACACCTTC | CASSWGQGVDYGYTF
. | TRBJ1-4 | TRBV27 | . | TGTGCCAGCAGTTTAAGGAGGGAGGAACATGAAAAACTGTTTTTT | CASSLRREEHEKLFF
. | TRBJ1-5 | TRBV2 | . | TGTGCCAGCACAAGGGGTGCTAGCAATCAGCCCCAGCATTTT | CASTRGASNQPQHF
. | TRBJ2-2 | TRBV5-6 | TRBD1 | TGTGCCAGCAGCCGGACAGGGGTGTCCGGGGAGCTGTTTTTT | CASSRTGVSGELFF
. | TRBJ2-7 | TRBV5-5 | . | TGTGCCAGCAGTCATTACCGATCGCTATCCTACGAGCAGTACTTC | CASSHYRSLSYEQYF
once | TRBJ2-7 | TRBV6-5 | . | TGTGCCAGCAGTTACTCCTGGGACTCCACCTACGAGCAGTACTTC | CASSYSWDSTYEQYF
. | TRBJ1-2 | TRBV10-3 | TRBD1 | TGTGCCATCAGTGAGTGGGGGACAGGGGATGGCTACACCTTC | CAISEWGTGDGYTF
. | TRBJ2-5 | TRBV24-1 | . | TGTGCCACCAGTGACAGGGTAGGCGGAGAGACCCAGTACTTC | CATSDRVGGETQYF
. | TRBJ2-3 | TRBV27 | . | TGTGCCAGCAGTTTACTGAGACTCGGCCGGAAAGATACGCAGTATTTT | CASSLLRLGRKDTQYF
. | TRBJ1-2 | TRBV24-1 | TRBD1 | TGTGCCACCAGTGATCCGGGACAGGGGCGAGAGGGCTACACCTTC | CATSDPGQGREGYTF
once | TRBJ2-3 | TRBV5-4 | TRBD2 | TGTGCCAGCAGCTCGACTAGCGGGGGAATCACAGATACGCAGTATTTT | CASSSTSGGITDTQYF
. | TRBJ1-1 | TRBV27 | TRBD1 | TGTGCCAGCAGTTTATACGCAGGGGGCGGCACTGAAGCTTTCTTT | CASSLYAGGGTEAFF
. | TRBJ2-7 | TRBV6-5 | TRBD1 | TGTGCCAGCAGTCCGACAGGGCGAGTGAACGAGCAGTACTTC | CASSPTGRVNEQYF
. | TRBJ1-4 | TRBV19 | TRBD1 | TGTGCCAGTACTAAGGGGGCACTGAATGAAAAACTGTTTTTT | CASTKGALNEKLFF
. | TRBJ1-6 | TRBV30 | TRBD1 | TGTGCCTGGAGTGGATGGACAGGCAATTCACCCCTCCACTTT | CAWSGWTGNSPLHF
. | TRBJ1-1 | TRBV7-3 | . | TGTGCCAGCAGCCCAGGACAGCGTAGCACTGAAGCTTTCTTT | CASSPGQRSTEAFF
. | TRBJ1-1 | TRBV28 | . | TGTGCCAGCAGTCCGCGGGACTCAACTGAAGCTTTCTTT | CASSPRDSTEAFF
. | TRBJ2-7 | TRBV28 | . | TGTGCCAGCAGTTTACCCCCGGCAGGTTTCGAGCAGTACTTC | CASSLPPAGFEQYF
. | TRBJ2-7 | TRBV27 | . | TGTGCCAGCAGTTTAGACAGAGTTTCCTACGAGCAGTACTTC | CASSLDRVSYEQYF
once | TRBJ1-1 | TRBV30 | TRBD1 | TGTGCCCACTCCGATAAACAGGGGGTTAACACTGAAGCTTTCTTT | CAHSDKQGVNTEAFF
. | TRBJ2-1 | TRBV15 | TRBD2 | TGTGCCACCAGCGCGACTCTAGCGGGGGCTATCGATGAGCAGTTCTTC | CATSATLAGAIDEQFF
. | TRBJ1-1 | TRBV19 | TRBD1 | TGTGCCTCTGGACAGGTCGACATGAACACTGAAGCTTTCTTT | CASGQVDMNTEAFF
. | TRBJ2-5 | TRBV28 | TRBD1 | TGTGCCAGCAGTTTTTATAGGAACAGGGGGCGAGAGACCCAGTACTTC | CASSFYRNRGRETQYF
. | TRBJ1-5 | TRBV4-2 | . | TGTGCCAGCAGCCCCCCTGGGGGGGGCTCTCAGCCCCAGCATTTT | CASSPPGGGSQPQHF
. | TRBJ1-1 | TRBV7-8 | . | TGTGCCAGCAGCTTGTTCCCGGGCACTGAAGCTTTCTTT | CASSLFPGTEAFF
. | TRBJ2-1 | TRBV19 | TRBD2 | TGTGCCAGTAGGACTAGCGGTAGCTCCTACAATGAGCAGTTCTTC | CASRTSGSSYNEQFF
. | TRBJ2-5 | TRBV19 | TRBD1 | TGTGCCACACGGGACAGGGGAGAGACCCAGTACTTC | CATRDRGETQYF
. | TRBJ2-3 | TRBV7-9 | TRBD1 | TGTGCCAGCAGCCCCACAGGGACAGGGAATACAGATACGCAGTATTTT | CASSPTGTGNTDTQYF
. | TRBJ1-1 | TRBV28 | TRBD1 | TGTGCCAGCAGCCACAGGGGGCAGAATGAAGCTTTCTTT | CASSHRGQNEAFF
. | TRBJ2-7 | TRBV15 | TRBD1 | TGTGCCACCAGCAGAGATCGCGGAGGGACAGGTTCCTACGAGCAGTACTTC | CATSRDRGGTGSYEQYF